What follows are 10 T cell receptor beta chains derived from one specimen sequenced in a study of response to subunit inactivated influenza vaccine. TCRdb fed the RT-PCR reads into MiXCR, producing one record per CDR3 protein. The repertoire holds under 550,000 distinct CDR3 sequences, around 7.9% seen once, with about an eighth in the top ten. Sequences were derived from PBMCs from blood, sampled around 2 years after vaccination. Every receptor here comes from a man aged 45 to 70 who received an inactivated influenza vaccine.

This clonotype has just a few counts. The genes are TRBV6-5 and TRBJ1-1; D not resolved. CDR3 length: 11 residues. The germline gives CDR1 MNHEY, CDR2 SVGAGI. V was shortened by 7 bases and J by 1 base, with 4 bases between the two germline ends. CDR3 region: CASIRNTEAFF. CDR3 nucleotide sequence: TGTGCCAGCATTAGGAACACTGAAGCTTTCTTT.

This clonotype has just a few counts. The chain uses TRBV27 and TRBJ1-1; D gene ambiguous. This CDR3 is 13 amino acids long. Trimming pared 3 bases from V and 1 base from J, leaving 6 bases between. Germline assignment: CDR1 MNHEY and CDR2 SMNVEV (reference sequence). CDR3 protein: CASSFRPNTEAFF. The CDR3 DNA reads TGTGCCAGCAGTTTTCGACCGAACACTGAAGCTTTCTTT.

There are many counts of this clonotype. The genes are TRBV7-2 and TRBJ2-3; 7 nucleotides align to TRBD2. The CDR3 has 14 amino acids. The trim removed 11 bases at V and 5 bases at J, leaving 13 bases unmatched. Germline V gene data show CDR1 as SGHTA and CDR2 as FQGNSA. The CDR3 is CASGRGDAVDTQYF. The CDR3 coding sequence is TGTGCCTCCGGCCGGGGGGACGCAGTAGATACGCAGTATTTT.

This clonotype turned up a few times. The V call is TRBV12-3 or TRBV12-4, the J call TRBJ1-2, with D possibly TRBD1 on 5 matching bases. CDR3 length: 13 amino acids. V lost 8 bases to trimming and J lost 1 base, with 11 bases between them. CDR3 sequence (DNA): TGTGCCAGCCGAGGGGCTGATAACTATGGCTACACCTTC. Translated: CASRGADNYGYTF.

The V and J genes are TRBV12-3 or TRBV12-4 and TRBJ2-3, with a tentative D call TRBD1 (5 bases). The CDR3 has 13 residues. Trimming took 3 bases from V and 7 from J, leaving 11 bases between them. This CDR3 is CASSFGATNTQYF. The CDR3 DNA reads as TGTGCCAGCAGTTTTGGGGCTACGAATACGCAGTATTTT.

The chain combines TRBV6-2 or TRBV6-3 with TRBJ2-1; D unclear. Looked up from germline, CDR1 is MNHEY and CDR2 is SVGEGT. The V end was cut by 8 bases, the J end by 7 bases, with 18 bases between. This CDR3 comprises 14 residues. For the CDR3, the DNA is TGTGCCAGCTCGCTTTCTCGGAGATCAAATGAGCAGTTCTTC. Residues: CASSLSRRSNEQFF.

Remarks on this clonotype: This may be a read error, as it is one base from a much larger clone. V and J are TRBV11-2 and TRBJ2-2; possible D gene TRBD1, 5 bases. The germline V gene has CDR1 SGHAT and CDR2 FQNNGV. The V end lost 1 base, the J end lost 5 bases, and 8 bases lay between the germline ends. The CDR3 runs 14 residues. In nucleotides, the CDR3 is TGTGCCAGCAGCTTAGTACGGACAACCGGGGAGCTGTTTTTT. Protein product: CASSLVRTTGELFF.

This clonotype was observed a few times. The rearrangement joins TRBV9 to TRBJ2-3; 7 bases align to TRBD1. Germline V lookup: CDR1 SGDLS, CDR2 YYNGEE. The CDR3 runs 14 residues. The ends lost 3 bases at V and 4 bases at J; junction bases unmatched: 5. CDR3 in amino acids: CASSATGNPDTQYF. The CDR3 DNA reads TGTGCCAGCAGCGCGACAGGGAACCCAGATACGCAGTATTTT.

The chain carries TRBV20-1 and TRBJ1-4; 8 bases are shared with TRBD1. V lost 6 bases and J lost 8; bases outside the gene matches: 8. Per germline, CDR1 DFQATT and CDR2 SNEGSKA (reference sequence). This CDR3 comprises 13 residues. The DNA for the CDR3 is TGCAGTGCCAGTAGGACAGGGAAAGAAAAACTGTTTTTT. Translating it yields CSASRTGKEKLFF.

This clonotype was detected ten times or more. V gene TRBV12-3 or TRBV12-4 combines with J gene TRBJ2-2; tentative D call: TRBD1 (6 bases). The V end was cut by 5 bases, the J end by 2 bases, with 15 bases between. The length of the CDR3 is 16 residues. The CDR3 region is CASSPGGTINTGELFF. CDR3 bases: TGTGCCAGCAGTCCTGGGGGCACAATCAACACCGGGGAGCTGTTTTTT.